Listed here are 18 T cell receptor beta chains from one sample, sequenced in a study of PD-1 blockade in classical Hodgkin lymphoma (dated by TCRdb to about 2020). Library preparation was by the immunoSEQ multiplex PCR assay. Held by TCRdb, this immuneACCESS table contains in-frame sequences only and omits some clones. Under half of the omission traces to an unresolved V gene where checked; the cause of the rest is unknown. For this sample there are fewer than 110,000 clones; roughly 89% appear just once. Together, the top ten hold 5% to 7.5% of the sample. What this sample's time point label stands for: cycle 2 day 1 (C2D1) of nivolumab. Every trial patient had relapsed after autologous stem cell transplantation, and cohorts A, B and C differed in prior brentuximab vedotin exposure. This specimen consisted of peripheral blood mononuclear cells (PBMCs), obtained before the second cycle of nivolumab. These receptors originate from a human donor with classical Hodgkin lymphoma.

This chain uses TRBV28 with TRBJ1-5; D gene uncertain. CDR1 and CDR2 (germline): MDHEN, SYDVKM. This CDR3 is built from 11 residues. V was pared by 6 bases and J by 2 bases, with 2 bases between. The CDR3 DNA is TGTGCCAGCAGCCGCAATCAGCCCCAGCATTTT. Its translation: CASSRNQPQHF. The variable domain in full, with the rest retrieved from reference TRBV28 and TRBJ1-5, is DVKVTQSSRYLVKRTGEKVFLECVQDMDHENMFWYRQDPGLGLRLIYFSYDVKMKEKGDIPEGYSVSREKKERFSLILESASTNQTSMYLCASSRNQPQHFGDGTRLSIL.

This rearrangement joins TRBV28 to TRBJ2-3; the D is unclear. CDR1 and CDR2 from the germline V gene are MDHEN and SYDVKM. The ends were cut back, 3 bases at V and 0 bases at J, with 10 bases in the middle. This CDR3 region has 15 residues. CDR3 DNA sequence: TGTGCCAGCAGTTTCCGCGGACCCAGCACAGATACGCAGTATTTT. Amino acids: CASSFRGPSTDTQYF.

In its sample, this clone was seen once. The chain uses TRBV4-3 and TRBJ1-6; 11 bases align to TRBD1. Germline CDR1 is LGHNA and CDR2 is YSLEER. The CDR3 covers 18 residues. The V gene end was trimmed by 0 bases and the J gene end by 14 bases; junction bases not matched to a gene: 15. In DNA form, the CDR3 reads TGCGCCAGCAGCCAAGAAGCGGGTCGGACAGGGGGCGCGTACTCCCTCCACTTT. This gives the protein CASSQEAGRTGGAYSLHF.

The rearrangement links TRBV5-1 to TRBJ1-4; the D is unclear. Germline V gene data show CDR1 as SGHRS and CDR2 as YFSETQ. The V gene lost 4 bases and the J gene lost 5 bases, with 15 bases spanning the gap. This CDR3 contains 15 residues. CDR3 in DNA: TGCGCCAGCAGCGTCCGGGAGGGCGGAAATGAAAAACTGTTTTTT. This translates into CASSVREGGNEKLFF.

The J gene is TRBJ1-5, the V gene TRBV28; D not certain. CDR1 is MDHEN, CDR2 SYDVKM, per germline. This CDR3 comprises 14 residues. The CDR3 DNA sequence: TGTGCTACCGAAACAAGGTATCTGCTTCAGCCCCAGCATTTT. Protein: CATETRYLLQPQHF.

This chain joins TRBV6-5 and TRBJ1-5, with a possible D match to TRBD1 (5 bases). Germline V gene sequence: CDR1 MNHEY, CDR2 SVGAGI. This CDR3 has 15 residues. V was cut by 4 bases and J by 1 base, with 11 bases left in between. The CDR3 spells CASSFKGQSNQPQHF. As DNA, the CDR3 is TGTGCCAGCAGTTTTAAGGGGCAAAGCAATCAGCCCCAGCATTTT.

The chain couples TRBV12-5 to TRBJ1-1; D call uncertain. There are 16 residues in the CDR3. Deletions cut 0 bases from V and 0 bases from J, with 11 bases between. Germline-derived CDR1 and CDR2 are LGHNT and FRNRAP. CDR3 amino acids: CASGLVLGEMNTEAFF. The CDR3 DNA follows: TGTGCTAGTGGTTTGGTACTTGGTGAAATGAACACTGAAGCTTTCTTT. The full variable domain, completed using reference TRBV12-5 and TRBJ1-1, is DARVTQTPRHKVTEMGQEVTMRCQPILGHNTVFWYRQTMMQGLELLAYFRNRAPLDDSGMPKDRFSAEMPDATLATLKIQPSEPRDSAVYFCASGLVLGEMNTEAFFGQGTRLTVV.

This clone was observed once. CDR3 in DNA: TGTGCCAGCAGCGGAACTAGGGGGTTTGTCGAAGGGAATGAGCAGTTCTTC. Its translation: CASSGTRGFVEGNEQFF. The chain links TRBV7-9 to TRBJ2-1; weak D call: TRBD1 (6 bases). Germline-derived CDR1 and CDR2 are SEHNR and FQNEAQ (reference sequence). Trimming stripped 5 bases from V and 7 bases from J, with 24 bases between. CDR3 length: 17 amino acids.

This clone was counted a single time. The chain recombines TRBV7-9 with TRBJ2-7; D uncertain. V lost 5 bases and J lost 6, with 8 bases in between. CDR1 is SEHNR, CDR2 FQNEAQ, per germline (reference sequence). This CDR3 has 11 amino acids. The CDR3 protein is CASSQSGEQYF. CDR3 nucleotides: TGTGCCAGCAGCCAGAGTGGCGAGCAGTACTTC.

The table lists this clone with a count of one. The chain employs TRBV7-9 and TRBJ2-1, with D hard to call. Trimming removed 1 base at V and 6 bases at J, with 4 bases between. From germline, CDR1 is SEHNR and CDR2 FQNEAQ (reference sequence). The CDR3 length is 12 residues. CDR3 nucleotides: TGTGCCAGCAGCTTAGACGCCAATGAGCAGTTCTTC. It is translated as CASSLDANEQFF.

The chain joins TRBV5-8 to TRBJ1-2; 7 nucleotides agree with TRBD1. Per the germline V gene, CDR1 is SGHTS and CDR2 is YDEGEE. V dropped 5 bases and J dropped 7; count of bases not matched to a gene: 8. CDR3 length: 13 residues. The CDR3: CASSQRDRSGYTF. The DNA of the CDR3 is TGTGCCAGCAGTCAAAGGGACAGAAGTGGCTACACCTTC.

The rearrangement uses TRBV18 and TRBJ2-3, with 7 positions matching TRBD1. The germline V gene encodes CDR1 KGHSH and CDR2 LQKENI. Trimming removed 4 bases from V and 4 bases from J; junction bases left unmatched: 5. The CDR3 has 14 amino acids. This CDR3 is CASSRGQFPDTQYF. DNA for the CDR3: TGTGCCAGCTCACGGGGACAGTTCCCAGATACGCAGTATTTT.

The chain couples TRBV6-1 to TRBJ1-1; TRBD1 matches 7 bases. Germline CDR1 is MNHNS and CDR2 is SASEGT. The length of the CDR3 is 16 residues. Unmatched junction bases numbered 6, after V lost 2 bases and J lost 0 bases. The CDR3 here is CASSETRGTVNTEAFF. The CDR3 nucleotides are TGTGCCAGCAGTGAAACAAGGGGGACAGTGAACACTGAAGCTTTCTTT.

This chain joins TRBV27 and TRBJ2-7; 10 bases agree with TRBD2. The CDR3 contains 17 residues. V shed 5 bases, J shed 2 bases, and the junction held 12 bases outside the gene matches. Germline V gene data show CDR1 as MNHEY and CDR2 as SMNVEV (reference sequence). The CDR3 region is CASSPSLAGAVPYEQYF. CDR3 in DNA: TGTGCCAGCAGTCCTAGTCTAGCGGGGGCCGTGCCCTACGAGCAGTACTTC.

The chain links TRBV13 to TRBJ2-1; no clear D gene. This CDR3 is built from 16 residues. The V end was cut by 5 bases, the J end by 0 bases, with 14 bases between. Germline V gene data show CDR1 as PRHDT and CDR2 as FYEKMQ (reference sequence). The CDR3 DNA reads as TGTGCCAGCAGCCGGATAGGGCGCCTCTCCTACAATGAGCAGTTCTTC. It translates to CASSRIGRLSYNEQFF.

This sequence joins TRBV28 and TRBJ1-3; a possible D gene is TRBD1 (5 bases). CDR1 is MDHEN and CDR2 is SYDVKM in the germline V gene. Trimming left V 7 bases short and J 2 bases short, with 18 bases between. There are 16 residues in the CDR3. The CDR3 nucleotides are TGTGCCAGCACCGTAGGCGGGGGAAGTACTGGAAACACCATATATTTT. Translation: CASTVGGGSTGNTIYF.

This CDR3 reads CASTLGQNMNTEAFF. DNA of the CDR3: TGTGCCAGTACCCTTGGACAGAACATGAACACTGAAGCTTTCTTT. V is TRBV19 and J is TRBJ1-1; D might be TRBD1 (6 bases). There are 15 residues in the CDR3. Germline values: CDR1 LNHDA, CDR2 SQIVND (reference sequence). Trimming cost V 7 bases and J 0 bases, with 15 bases left between them.

CDR3 sequence reads: CASSLKGAGGPEKNIQYF. CDR3 in DNA: TGCGCCAGCAGCTTGAAGGGGGCCGGGGGGCCGGAAAAAAACATTCAGTACTTC. This sequence joins TRBV5-1 and TRBJ2-4; D possibly uses TRBD1 or TRBD2 (7 bases each). CDR3 length: 18 residues. V dropped 1 base and J dropped 4 bases, with 21 bases sitting between them. CDR1 is SGHRS and CDR2 is YFSETQ in the germline V gene.